The 3 T cell receptor beta chains in this list originate from one sample, sequenced in a study of PD-L1 blockade in urothelial cancer. Here immunoSEQ multiplex PCR was the method, and the copy in TCRdb shows in-frame clones only, minus some. The sample shows under 55,000 clones, 84% of them seen only once. This material consisted of PBMCs, taken around atezolizumab (anti-PD-L1) treatment. These receptors were obtained from a man aged 35-49 years with urothelial cancer.

In the case of this clone: Other DNA variants within this sample encode the same CDR3. The J gene is TRBJ2-1, the V gene TRBV5-1, with D possibly TRBD1 on 5 matching bases. The CDR3 extends over 13 amino acids. CDR1 is SGHRS, CDR2 YFSETQ, per germline. V was pared by 3 bases and J by 3 bases, with 7 bases between. The chain's CDR3 is CASSSDSYNEQFF. The CDR3 nucleotides read TGCGCCAGCAGCTCCGACAGCTACAATGAGCAGTTCTTC. Drawing the rest from reference TRBV5-1 and TRBJ2-1, the complete variable domain is KAGVTQTPRYLIKTRGQQVTLSCSPISGHRSVSWYQQTPGQGLQFLFEYFSETQRNKGNFPGRFSGRQFSNSRSEMNVSTLELGDSALYLCASSSDSYNEQFFGPGTRLTVL.

This chain uses TRBV28 with TRBJ2-2; 10 positions agree with TRBD2. Germline V gives CDR1 MDHEN, CDR2 SYDVKM. The CDR3 extends over 16 amino acids. With 3 bases clipped from V and 1 base from J, the junction kept 2 bases outside the gene matches. Here the CDR3 reads CASSFRLAGNTGELFF. As DNA, the CDR3 is TGTGCCAGCAGTTTTAGACTAGCGGGGAACACCGGGGAGCTGTTTTTT.

The chain uses TRBV12-5 and TRBJ2-1, with D possibly matching TRBD2 (6 bases). The CDR3 is made up of 12 amino acids. Trimming shortened V by 8 bases and J by 5 bases, and 10 bases separated the two germline ends. CDR1 is LGHNT and CDR2 is FRNRAP in the germline V gene. In DNA, the CDR3 is TGTGCTAGTTCCCCGGGAGACAATGAGCAGTTCTTC. Protein: CASSPGDNEQFF.